This T cell receptor (beta chain) is drawn from a study of cytomegalovirus exposure and HLA in healthy donors. Overall study: The same platform used for the approximately 670 first-cohort repertoires was also used for the 90 to 150 validation repertoires, as a later analysis reported. Notes on the study in general: While the bulk of TCR sequences proved rare, some public TCRs turned up in many donors. The study designated over 150 TCR beta chains cytomegalovirus-associated.

Of note for this clone: What it binds is not known.

Here immunoSEQ multiplex PCR was the method, and the copy in TCRdb shows in-frame clones only, minus some. The sample records under 200,000 clones, approximately 88% being singletons. In germline, CDR1 is MNHEY, CDR2 SMNVEV (reference sequence). The CDR3 totals 16 residues. Trimming took 5 bases from V and 6 from J, leaving 20 bases between them. The chain is built from TRBV27 and TRBJ2-1; the D gene is possibly TRBD2 (5 bases). The TCR was taken from a man between 18 and 29 years old in good health and CMV-seropositive. The specimen was PBMCs. CDR3: CASSTSTIKGPNEQFF. CDR3 nucleotides: TGTGCCAGCAGTACCTCGACTATCAAAGGCCCCAATGAGCAGTTCTTC.